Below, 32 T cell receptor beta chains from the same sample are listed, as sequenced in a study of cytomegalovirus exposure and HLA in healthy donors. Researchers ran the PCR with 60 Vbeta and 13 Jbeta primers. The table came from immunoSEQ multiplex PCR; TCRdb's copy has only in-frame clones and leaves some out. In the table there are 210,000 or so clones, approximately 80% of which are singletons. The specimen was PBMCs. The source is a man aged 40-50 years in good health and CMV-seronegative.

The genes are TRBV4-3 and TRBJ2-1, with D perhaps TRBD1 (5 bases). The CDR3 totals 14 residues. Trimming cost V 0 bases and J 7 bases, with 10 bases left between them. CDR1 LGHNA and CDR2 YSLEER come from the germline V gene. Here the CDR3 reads CASSQDLQGNEQFF. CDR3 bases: TGCGCCAGCAGCCAAGATCTCCAGGGAAATGAGCAGTTCTTC.

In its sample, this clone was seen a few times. The CDR3 region has the DNA TGTGCCATCAGTGAGTCGATCAGGGACAGGGGCAATCAGCCCCAGCATTTT. Protein product: CAISESIRDRGNQPQHF. The chain carries TRBV10-3 and TRBJ1-5, with 9 bases lining up with TRBD1. Germline V lookup: CDR1 ENHRY, CDR2 SYGVKD. CDR3 length equals 17 residues. Trimming removed 0 bases from V and 2 bases from J; junction bases left unmatched: 5.

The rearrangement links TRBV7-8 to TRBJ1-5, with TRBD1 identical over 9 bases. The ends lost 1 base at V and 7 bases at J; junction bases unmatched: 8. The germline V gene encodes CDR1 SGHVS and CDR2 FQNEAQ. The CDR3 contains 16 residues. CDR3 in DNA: TGTGCCAGCAGCTTAGGTCTGACAGGGGGATTCCAGCCCCAGCATTTT. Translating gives CASSLGLTGGFQPQHF.

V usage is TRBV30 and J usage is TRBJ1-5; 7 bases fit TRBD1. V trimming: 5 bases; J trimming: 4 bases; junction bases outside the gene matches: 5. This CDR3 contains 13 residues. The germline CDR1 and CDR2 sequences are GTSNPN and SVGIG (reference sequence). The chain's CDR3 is CAWQTGWNQPQHF. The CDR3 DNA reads TGTGCCTGGCAGACAGGGTGGAATCAGCCCCAGCATTTT.

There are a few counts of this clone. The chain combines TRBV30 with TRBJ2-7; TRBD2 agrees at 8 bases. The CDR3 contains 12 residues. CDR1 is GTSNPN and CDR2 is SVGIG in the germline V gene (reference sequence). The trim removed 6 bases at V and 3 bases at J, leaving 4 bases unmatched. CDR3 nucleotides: TGTGCCTGCCAGAGCGGGAGCTACGAGCAGTACTTC. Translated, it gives CACQSGSYEQYF.

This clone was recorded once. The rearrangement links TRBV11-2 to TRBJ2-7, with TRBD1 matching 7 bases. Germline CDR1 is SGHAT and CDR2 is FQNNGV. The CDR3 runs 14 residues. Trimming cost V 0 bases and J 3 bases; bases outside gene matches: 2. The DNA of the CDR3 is TGTGCCAGCAGCTTAGATTGGGACAGCTACGAGCAGTACTTC. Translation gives CASSLDWDSYEQYF.

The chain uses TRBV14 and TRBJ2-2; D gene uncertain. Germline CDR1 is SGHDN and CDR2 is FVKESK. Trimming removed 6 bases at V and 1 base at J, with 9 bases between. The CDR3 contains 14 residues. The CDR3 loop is CASSRQLNTGELFF. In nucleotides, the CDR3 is TGTGCCAGCAGTCGCCAACTGAACACCGGGGAGCTGTTTTTT.

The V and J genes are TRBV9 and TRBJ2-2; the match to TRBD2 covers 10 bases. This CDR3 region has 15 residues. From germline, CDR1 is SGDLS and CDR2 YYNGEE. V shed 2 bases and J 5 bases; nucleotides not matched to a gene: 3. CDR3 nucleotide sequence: TGTGCCAGCAGCGTGAGCGGGGGGGTGACCGGGGAGCTGTTTTTT. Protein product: CASSVSGGVTGELFF.

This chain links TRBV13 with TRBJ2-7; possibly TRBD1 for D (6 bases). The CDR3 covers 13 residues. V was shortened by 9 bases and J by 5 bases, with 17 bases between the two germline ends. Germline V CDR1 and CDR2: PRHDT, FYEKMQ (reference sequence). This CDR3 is CASLVWGHHEQYF. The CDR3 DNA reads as TGTGCCAGTCTTGTTTGGGGGCACCACGAGCAGTACTTC. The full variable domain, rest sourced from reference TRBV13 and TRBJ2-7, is AAGVIQSPRHLIKEKRETATLKCYPIPRHDTVYWYQQGPGQDPQFLISFYEKMQSDKGSIPDRFSAQQFSDYHSELNMSSLELGDSALYFCASLVWGHHEQYFGPGTRLTVT.

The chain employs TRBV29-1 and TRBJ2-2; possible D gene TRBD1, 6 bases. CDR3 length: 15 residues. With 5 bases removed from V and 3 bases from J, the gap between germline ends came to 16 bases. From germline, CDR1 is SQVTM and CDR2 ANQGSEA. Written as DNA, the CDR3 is TGCAGCGTTTCCGGAGACAGGAGCTACACCGGGGAGCTGTTTTTT. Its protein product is CSVSGDRSYTGELFF.

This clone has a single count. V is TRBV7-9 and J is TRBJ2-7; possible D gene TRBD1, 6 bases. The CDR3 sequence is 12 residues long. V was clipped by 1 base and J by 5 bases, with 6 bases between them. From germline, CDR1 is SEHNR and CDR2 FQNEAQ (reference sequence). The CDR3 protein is CASSLDRDEQYF. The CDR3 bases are TGTGCCAGCAGCTTAGACAGGGACGAGCAGTACTTC.

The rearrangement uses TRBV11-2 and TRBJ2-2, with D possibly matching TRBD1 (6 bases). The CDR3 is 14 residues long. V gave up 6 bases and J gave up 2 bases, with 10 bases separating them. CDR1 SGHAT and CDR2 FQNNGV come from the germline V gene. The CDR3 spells CASSRRGNTGELFF. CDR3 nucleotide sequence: TGTGCCAGCAGTCGCAGGGGTAACACCGGGGAGCTGTTTTTT.

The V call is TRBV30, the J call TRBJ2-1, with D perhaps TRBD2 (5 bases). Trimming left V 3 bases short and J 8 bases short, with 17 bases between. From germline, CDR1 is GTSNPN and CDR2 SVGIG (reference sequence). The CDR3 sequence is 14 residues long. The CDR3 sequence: CAWRPLALGDEQFF. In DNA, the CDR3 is TGTGCCTGGAGACCCCTGGCCCTCGGGGATGAGCAGTTCTTC.

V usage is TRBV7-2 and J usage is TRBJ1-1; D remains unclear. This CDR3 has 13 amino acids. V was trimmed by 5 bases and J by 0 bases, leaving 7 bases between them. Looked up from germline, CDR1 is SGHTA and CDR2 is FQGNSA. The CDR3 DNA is TGTGCCAGCAGCCTTATAGTGAACACTGAAGCTTTCTTT. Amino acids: CASSLIVNTEAFF.

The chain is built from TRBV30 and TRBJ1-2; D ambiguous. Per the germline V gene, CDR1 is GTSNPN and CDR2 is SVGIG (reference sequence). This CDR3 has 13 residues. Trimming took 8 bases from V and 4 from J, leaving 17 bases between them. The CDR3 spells CALKRRVLYGYTF. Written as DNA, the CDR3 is TGTGCCCTCAAACGGAGAGTCCTCTATGGCTACACCTTC. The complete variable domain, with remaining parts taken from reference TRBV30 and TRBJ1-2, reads SQTIHQWPATLVQPVGSPLSLECTVEGTSNPNLYWYRQAAGRGLQLLFYSVGIGQISSEVPQNLSASRPQDRQFILSSKKLLLSDSGFYLCALKRRVLYGYTFGSGTRLTVV.

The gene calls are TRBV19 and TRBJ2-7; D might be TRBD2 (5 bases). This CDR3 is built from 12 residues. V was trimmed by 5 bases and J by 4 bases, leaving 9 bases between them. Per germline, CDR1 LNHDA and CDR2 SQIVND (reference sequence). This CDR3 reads CASSGSRYEQYF. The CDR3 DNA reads TGTGCCAGTAGTGGGAGTCGGTACGAGCAGTACTTC.

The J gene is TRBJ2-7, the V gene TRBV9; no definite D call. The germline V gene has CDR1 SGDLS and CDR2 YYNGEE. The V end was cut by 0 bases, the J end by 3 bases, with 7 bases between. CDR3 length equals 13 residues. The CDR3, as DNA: TGTGCCAGCAGCGTAGAGCCCGGCTACGAGCAGTACTTC. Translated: CASSVEPGYEQYF.

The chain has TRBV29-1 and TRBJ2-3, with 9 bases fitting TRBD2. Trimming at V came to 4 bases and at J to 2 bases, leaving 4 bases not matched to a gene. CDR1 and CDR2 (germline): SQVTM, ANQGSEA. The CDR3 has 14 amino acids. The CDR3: CSVGAGGTTDTQYF. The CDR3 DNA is TGCAGCGTTGGTGCGGGGGGGACCACAGATACGCAGTATTTT.

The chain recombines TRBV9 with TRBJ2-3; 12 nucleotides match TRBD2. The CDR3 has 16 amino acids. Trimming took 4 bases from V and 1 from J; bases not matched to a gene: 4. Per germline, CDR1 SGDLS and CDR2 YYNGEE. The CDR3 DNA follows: TGTGCCAGCAGCTCACGGACTAGCGGGGGCACAGATACGCAGTATTTT. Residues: CASSSRTSGGTDTQYF.

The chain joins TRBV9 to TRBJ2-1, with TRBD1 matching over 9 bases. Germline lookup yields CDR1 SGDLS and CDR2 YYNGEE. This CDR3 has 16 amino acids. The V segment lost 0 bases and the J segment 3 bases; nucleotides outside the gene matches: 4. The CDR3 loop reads CASSVEGTGYYNEQFF. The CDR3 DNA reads TGTGCCAGCAGCGTAGAGGGGACAGGGTACTACAATGAGCAGTTCTTC.

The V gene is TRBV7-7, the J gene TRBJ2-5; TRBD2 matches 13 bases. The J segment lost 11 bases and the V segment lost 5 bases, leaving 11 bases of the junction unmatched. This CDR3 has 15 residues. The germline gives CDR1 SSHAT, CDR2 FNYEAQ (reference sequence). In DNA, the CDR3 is TGTGCCAGCAGCCAAGGGACTAGCGGGGTCGGAGAGCAGTACTTC. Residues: CASSQGTSGVGEQYF.

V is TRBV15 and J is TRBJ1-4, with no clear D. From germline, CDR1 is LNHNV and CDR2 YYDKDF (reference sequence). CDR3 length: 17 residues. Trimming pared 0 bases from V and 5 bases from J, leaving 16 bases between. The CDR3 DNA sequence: TGTGCCACCAGCAGAGATATACTGAGCGGGTCGAATGAAAAACTGTTTTTT. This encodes CATSRDILSGSNEKLFF.

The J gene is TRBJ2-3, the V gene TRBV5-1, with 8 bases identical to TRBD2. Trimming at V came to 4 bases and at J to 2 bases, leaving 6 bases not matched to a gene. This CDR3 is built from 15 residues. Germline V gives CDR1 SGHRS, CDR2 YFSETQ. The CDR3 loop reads CASSPGRVYTDTQYF. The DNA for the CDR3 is TGCGCCAGCAGCCCCGGGAGGGTCTACACAGATACGCAGTATTTT.

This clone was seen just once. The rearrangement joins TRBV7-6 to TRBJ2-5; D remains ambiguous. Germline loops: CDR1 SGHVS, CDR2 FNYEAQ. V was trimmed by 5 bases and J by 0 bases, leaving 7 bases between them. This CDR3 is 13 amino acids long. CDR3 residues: CASSPSYQETQYF. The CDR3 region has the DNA TGTGCCAGCAGCCCCTCGTACCAAGAGACCCAGTACTTC.

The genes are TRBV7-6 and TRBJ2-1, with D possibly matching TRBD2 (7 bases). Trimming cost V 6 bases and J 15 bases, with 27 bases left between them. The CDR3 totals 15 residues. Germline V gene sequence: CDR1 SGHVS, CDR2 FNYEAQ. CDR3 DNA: TGTGCCAGCAGTCCCCCGGGGGAGGGGGGGCCGCGTCGGTTCTTC. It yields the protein CASSPPGEGGPRRFF. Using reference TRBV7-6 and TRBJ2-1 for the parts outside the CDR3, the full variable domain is GAGVSQSPRYKVTKRGQDVALRCDPISGHVSLYWYRQALGQGPEFLTYFNYEAQQDKSGLPNDRFSAERPEGSISTLTIQRTEQRDSAMYRCASSPPGEGGPRRFFGPGTRLTVL.

CDR3 residues: CASSSGQPFFSEQFF. The DNA of the CDR3 is TGTGCCAGCAGCTCGGGACAGCCGTTTTTCAGTGAGCAGTTCTTC. This chain links TRBV7-2 with TRBJ2-1, with 7 bases that match TRBD1. The CDR3 totals 15 residues. V dropped 4 bases and J dropped 9; count of bases not matched to a gene: 12. CDR1 is SGHTA, CDR2 FQGNSA, per germline.

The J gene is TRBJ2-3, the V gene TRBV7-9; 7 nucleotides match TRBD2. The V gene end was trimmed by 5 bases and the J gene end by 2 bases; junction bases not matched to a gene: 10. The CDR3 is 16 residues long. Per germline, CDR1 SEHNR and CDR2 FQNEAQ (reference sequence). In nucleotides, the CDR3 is TGTGCCAGCAGCAGGACTCTTCTAGCGGACACAGATACGCAGTATTTT. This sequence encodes CASSRTLLADTDTQYF.

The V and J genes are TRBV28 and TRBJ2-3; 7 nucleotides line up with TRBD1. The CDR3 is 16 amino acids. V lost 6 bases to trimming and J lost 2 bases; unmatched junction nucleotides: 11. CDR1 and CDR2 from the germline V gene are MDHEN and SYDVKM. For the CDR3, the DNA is TGTGCCAGCAGGACCCCTGGGGGACAGCTCACAGATACGCAGTATTTT. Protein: CASRTPGGQLTDTQYF.

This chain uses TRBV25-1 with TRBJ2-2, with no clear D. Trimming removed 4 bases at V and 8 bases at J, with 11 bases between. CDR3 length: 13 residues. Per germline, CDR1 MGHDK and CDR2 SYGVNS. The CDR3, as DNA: TGTGCCAGCAGTGCTACCTATAAAGGGGAGCTGTTTTTT. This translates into CASSATYKGELFF.

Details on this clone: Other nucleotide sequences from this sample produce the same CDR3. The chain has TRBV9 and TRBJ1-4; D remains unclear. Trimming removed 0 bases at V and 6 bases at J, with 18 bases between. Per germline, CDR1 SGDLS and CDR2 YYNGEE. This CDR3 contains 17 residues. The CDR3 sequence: CASSVDAGSRRYEKLFF. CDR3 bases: TGTGCCAGCAGCGTAGATGCGGGGTCGAGGCGATATGAAAAACTGTTTTTT.

CDR3 sequence: CATGTSGTDTQYF. The CDR3 DNA sequence: TGTGCCACCGGGACTAGCGGCACAGATACGCAGTATTTT. V is TRBV19 and J is TRBJ2-3, with 10 bases identical to TRBD2. Germline CDR1 is LNHDA and CDR2 is SQIVND (reference sequence). This CDR3 is 13 amino acids long. V lost 10 bases, J lost 1 base, and 2 bases stayed unmatched.

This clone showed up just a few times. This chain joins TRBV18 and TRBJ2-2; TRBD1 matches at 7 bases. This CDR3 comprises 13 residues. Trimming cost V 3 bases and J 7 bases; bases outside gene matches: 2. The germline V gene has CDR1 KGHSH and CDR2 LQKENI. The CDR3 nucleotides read TGTGCCAGCTCACCGGGACAGCTCGGGGAGCTGTTTTTT. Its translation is CASSPGQLGELFF.